Following are 23 T cell receptor beta chains from one sample sequenced in a study of T-cell reconstitution after alpha-beta-depleted transplantation in children. As it was prepared, the TCRbeta library received unique molecular identifiers. TCRdb called the PCR reads again in MiXCR, with one record for every CDR3 protein. The sample lists 200,000 to 300,000 distinct CDR3 sequences; about 12% were seen once. The specimen comprised PBMCs from the stem cell graft donor, sampled from the stem cell graft. These receptors were obtained from a human donor who donated a stem cell graft to a child with acute lymphoblastic leukemia.

This clonotype was seen many times. The J gene is TRBJ2-7, the V gene TRBV5-1; the D is unclear. The CDR3 is 14 residues long. Trimming shortened V by 0 bases and J by 3 bases, and 10 bases separated the two germline ends. Germline V gene lookup returns CDR1 SGHRS and CDR2 YFSETQ. The CDR3 protein is CASSLGVGGYEQYF. The CDR3 coding sequence is TGCGCCAGCAGCTTGGGGGTTGGCGGCTACGAGCAGTACTTC.

With respect to this clonotype: A much bigger clone sits one base away, suggesting this may be a read error. The genes are TRBV7-8 and TRBJ2-4; 9 nucleotides agree with TRBD1. The CDR3 spans 18 residues. The germline V gene has CDR1 SGHVS and CDR2 FQNEAQ. The DNA of the CDR3 is TGTGCCAGCAGCCCACAGGGGGCCTCCATTCTAGCCAAAAACAGTCAGTACTTC. Translating it yields CASSPQGASILAKNSQYF.

The rearrangement uses TRBV21-1 and TRBJ2-5; the listed D gene, TRBD2, was not tested against the DNA. TRBV21-1 is assigned pseudogene status. The CDR3 is 15 amino acids. The CDR3 DNA reads as TGTGCCAGCAGCAAGGTAGGGCAGAAGTCAGAGACCCAGTACTTC. Translation gives CASSKVGQKSETQYF.

This chain links TRBV6-5 with TRBJ2-1; 9 nucleotides align to TRBD2. Germline CDR1 is MNHEY and CDR2 is SVGAGI. V shed 0 bases and J 6 bases; nucleotides not matched to a gene: 3. There are 15 residues in the CDR3. CDR3 loop: CASSYSGTSLNEQFF. The CDR3 bases are TGTGCCAGCAGTTACTCCGGGACTAGCCTCAATGAGCAGTTCTTC.

V usage is TRBV3-1 and J usage is TRBJ2-1, with 9 bases that match TRBD2. Germline V gives CDR1 LGHDT, CDR2 YNNKEL (reference sequence). CDR3 length: 15 amino acids. Unmatched junction bases numbered 3, after V lost 0 bases and J lost 6 bases. The CDR3 DNA reads as TGTGCCAGCAGCCAAGAAGCGGGAGGCGGCAATGAGCAGTTCTTC. Encoded protein: CASSQEAGGGNEQFF.

This clonotype appeared many times. V gene TRBV5-5 combines with J gene TRBJ2-1; unclear D gene. CDR1 and CDR2 (germline): SGHKS, YYEKEE (reference sequence). The V end lost 1 base, the J end lost 6 bases, and 5 bases lay between the germline ends. The CDR3 is made up of 12 amino acids. The CDR3 protein is CASSLFGNEQFF. The CDR3 DNA reads as TGTGCCAGCAGCTTGTTCGGCAATGAGCAGTTCTTC.

This clonotype was counted at least ten times. The V and J genes are TRBV12-3 or TRBV12-4 and TRBJ2-5; D is ambiguous. The CDR3 spans 16 residues. V lost 6 bases and J 2 bases, leaving 19 bases between the germline ends. CDR3 protein: CASSSHSVGLQETQYF. For the CDR3, the DNA is TGTGCCAGCAGCTCTCACAGTGTCGGGCTTCAAGAGACCCAGTACTTC.

This clonotype has ten or more counts. The CDR3 is CASRGDRAIQPQHF. Written as DNA, the CDR3 is TGTGCCAGCAGGGGGGACAGGGCTATCCAGCCCCAGCATTTT. The V call is TRBV6-2 or TRBV6-3, the J call TRBJ1-5; TRBD1 matches 9 bases. CDR3 length equals 14 residues. Trimming removed 6 bases from V and 7 bases from J; junction bases left unmatched: 7. The V gene's germline CDR1 is MNHEY and CDR2 SVGEGT.

This clonotype was recorded many times. Germline and junction disagree at one end, which may indicate a read error. The J gene is TRBJ1-1, the V gene TRBV5-1; TRBD1 agrees at 7 bases. The CDR3 has 15 residues. Germline-derived CDR1 and CDR2 are SGHRS and YFSETQ. In nucleotides, the CDR3 is TGCGCCAGCAGCAGGACAGGTCTACTGAACGCTGAAGCTTTCTTT. Translating gives CASSRTGLLNAEAFF. Combining the CDR3 with reference TRBV5-1 and TRBJ1-1 gives the whole variable domain KAGVTQTPRYLIKTRGQQVTLSCSPISGHRSVSWYQQTPGQGLQFLFEYFSETQRNKGNFPGRFSGRQFSNSRSEMNVSTLELGDSALYLCASSRTGLLNAEAFFGQGTRLTVV.

This clonotype was detected a few times. The V gene is TRBV7-6, the J gene TRBJ2-3; D call uncertain. Between the trimmed V and J ends, which lost 4 bases and 1 base, there was a span of 18 bases. The CDR3 is 17 amino acids. Germline CDR1 is SGHVS and CDR2 is FNYEAQ. The CDR3 region has the DNA TGTGCCAGCAGCTCCCTACGGGTGACAATGGGCACAGATACGCAGTATTTT. Translated, it gives CASSSLRVTMGTDTQYF.

This clonotype was seen many times. V and J are TRBV6-2 or TRBV6-3 and TRBJ2-1, with TRBD2 identical over 8 bases. Germline CDR1 is MNHEY and CDR2 is SVGEGT. Trimming cost V 6 bases and J 7 bases; bases outside gene matches: 14. There are 16 residues in the CDR3. CDR3 DNA: TGTGCCAGCAGCCTTTCGGTAGCGGGGCTTCGGAATGAGCAGTTCTTC. It translates to CASSLSVAGLRNEQFF.

This clonotype was counted a few times. V is TRBV9 and J is TRBJ1-1; 7 nucleotides match TRBD1. The CDR3 is made up of 14 amino acids. Germline V gene data show CDR1 as SGDLS and CDR2 as YYNGEE. V lost 4 bases, J lost 2 bases, and 5 bases stayed unmatched. CDR3 amino acids: CASSPHRGNTEAFF. The CDR3 nucleotides are TGTGCCAGCAGCCCCCACAGGGGTAACACTGAAGCTTTCTTT.

This clonotype was counted ten times or more. The rearrangement uses TRBV28 and TRBJ2-2; D uncertain. The CDR3 runs to 13 residues. Germline CDR1 and CDR2: MDHEN and SYDVKM. Deletions cut 5 bases from V and 7 bases from J, with 11 bases between. This CDR3 reads CASSLGWGGELFF. CDR3 nucleotide sequence: TGTGCCAGCAGTCTGGGTTGGGGCGGGGAGCTGTTTTTT.

As regards this clonotype: This may be a read error, as it is one base from a much larger clone. The rearrangement joins TRBV6-2 or TRBV6-3 to TRBJ2-4; D may be TRBD2 (5 bases). The CDR3 contains 15 residues. CDR1 and CDR2 (germline): MNHEY, SVGEGT. The chain's CDR3 is CASSYSVLATNIQYF. The CDR3 DNA reads TGTGCCAGCAGTTACTCGGTGCTAGCCACAAACATTCAGTACTTC.

The sample holds many counts of this clonotype. The J gene is TRBJ1-5, the V gene TRBV3-1; no clear D. The CDR3 length is 15 residues. Germline-derived CDR1 and CDR2 are LGHDT and YNNKEL (reference sequence). Between the trimmed V and J ends, which lost 0 bases and 4 bases, there was a span of 10 bases. CDR3 sequence (DNA): TGTGCCAGCAGCCAAGACTTTGCCCCTAATCAGCCCCAGCATTTT. This gives the protein CASSQDFAPNQPQHF.

This clonotype came up a few times. The genes are TRBV20-1 and TRBJ1-5, with D unclear. This CDR3 spans 11 amino acids. Germline V gene lookup returns CDR1 DFQATT and CDR2 SNEGSKA (reference sequence). Trimming shortened V by 6 bases and J by 11 bases, and 14 bases separated the two germline ends. The CDR3 is CSALSISAQHF. CDR3 bases: TGCAGTGCCTTATCAATATCAGCCCAGCATTTT.

There are many counts of this clonotype. The rearrangement uses TRBV28 and TRBJ2-1; TRBD1 is a possible D gene (7 bases). Trimming cost V 7 bases and J 0 bases, with 19 bases left between them. The CDR3 length is 17 residues. CDR1 is MDHEN and CDR2 is SYDVKM in the germline V gene. The CDR3 DNA is TGTGCCAGCACCTCAGGGGGGACGCGGAGCTCCTACAATGAGCAGTTCTTC. Encoded protein: CASTSGGTRSSYNEQFF. Drawing the rest from reference TRBV28 and TRBJ2-1, the complete variable domain is DVKVTQSSRYLVKRTGEKVFLECVQDMDHENMFWYRQDPGLGLRLIYFSYDVKMKEKGDIPEGYSVSREKKERFSLILESASTNQTSMYLCASTSGGTRSSYNEQFFGPGTRLTVL.

This clonotype was seen ten or more times. The chain combines TRBV20-1 with TRBJ2-6; possible D gene TRBD2, 6 bases. The germline V gene has CDR1 DFQATT and CDR2 SNEGSKA (reference sequence). The CDR3 is 16 residues long. Trimming stripped 2 bases from V and 1 base from J, with 12 bases between. DNA of the CDR3: TGCAGTGCTAGACTTACCGGGGGATCTGGGGCCAACGTCCTGACTTTC. Its translation is CSARLTGGSGANVLTF.

This clonotype was picked up many times. This chain connects TRBV7-9 to TRBJ2-3; 7 bases match TRBD1. The CDR3 loop spans 14 amino acids. Germline CDR1 is SEHNR and CDR2 is FQNEAQ (reference sequence). The V gene end was trimmed by 5 bases and the J gene end by 4 bases; junction bases not matched to a gene: 6. The CDR3 sequence is CASSRRQGADTQYF. The CDR3 nucleotides are TGTGCCAGCAGCCGGAGACAGGGAGCAGATACGCAGTATTTT.

Many counts were recorded for this clonotype. The chain joins TRBV28 to TRBJ2-7; the D gene is possibly TRBD2 (5 bases). Germline CDR1 reads MDHEN; CDR2 reads SYDVKM. V was trimmed by 8 bases and J by 5 bases, leaving 16 bases between them. CDR3 length equals 13 residues. This chain's CDR3 is CASVMARGDEQYF. CDR3 nucleotide sequence: TGTGCCAGCGTCATGGCCCGGGGTGACGAGCAGTACTTC.

This clonotype was detected ten times or more. The chain employs TRBV20-1 and TRBJ2-1, with a tentative D call TRBD2 (6 bases). Germline CDR1 is DFQATT and CDR2 is SNEGSKA (reference sequence). Trimming pared 4 bases from V and 6 bases from J, leaving 13 bases between. The CDR3 has 13 residues. This chain's CDR3 is CSAMGGLSNEQFF. Here the CDR3 DNA reads TGCAGTGCTATGGGGGGACTCTCCAATGAGCAGTTCTTC.

This clonotype was observed at least ten times. The chain combines TRBV6-2 or TRBV6-3 with TRBJ2-7; TRBD1 matches at 9 bases. This CDR3 has 13 residues. The J segment lost 4 bases and the V segment lost 10 bases, leaving 8 bases of the junction unmatched. Looked up from germline, CDR1 is MNHEY and CDR2 is SVGEGT. The CDR3 here is CAIAPGTGYEQYF. CDR3 bases: TGTGCCATCGCCCCCGGGACAGGGTACGAGCAGTACTTC.

This chain links TRBV4-3 with TRBJ1-1; D gene ambiguous. The CDR3 is made up of 16 amino acids. The germline V gene encodes CDR1 LGHNA and CDR2 YSLEER. Trimming took 1 base from V and 2 from J, leaving 14 bases between them. This CDR3 reads CASSQGHLRRNTEAFF. Here the CDR3 DNA reads TGCGCCAGCAGCCAAGGCCACCTCAGGCGTAACACTGAAGCTTTCTTT.